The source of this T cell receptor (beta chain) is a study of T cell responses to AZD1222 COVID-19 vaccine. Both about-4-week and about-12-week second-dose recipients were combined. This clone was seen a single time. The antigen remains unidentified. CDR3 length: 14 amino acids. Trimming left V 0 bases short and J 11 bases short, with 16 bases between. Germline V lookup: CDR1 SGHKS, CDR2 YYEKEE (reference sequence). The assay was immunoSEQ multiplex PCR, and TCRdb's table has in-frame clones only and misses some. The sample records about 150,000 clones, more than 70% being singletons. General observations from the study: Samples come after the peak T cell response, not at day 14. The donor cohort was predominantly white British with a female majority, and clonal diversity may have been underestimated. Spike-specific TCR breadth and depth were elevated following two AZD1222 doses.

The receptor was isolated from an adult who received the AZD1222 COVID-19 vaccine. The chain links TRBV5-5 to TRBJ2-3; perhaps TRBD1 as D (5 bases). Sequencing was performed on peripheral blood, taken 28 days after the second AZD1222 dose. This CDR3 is CASSLEQAPMKQYF. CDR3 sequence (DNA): TGTGCCAGCAGCTTGGAACAGGCCCCCATGAAGCAGTATTTT.